This T cell receptor beta chain was captured by sequencing in a study of T-cell memory formation after mild COVID-19 (dated by TCRdb to about 2021). Background on the whole study: TCR sequence clusters from the two donors were found to be largely donor specific. In two donors, T-cell clones that expanded and contracted after mild COVID-19 were tracked by sequencing TCRalpha and TCRbeta repertoires over time. The cohort was made up of two young adult volunteers, one female and one male, who were previously healthy. Here is what the overall study found, with its caveats: Clones contracting from day 15 to 85 had balanced CD4/CD8 phenotypes, while a second wave expanding from day 15 to 37 was biased towards CD4+. Some responding clones were found in pre-infection memory, which suggests that pre-existing cross-reactive memory T cells took part in the SARS-CoV-2 response. SARS-CoV-2 specificity of the second-wave clones peaking on day 37 was not confirmed. The study included only a couple of mild cases, and larger cohorts that include severe cases with pre-infection samples were judged to be necessary. Contracting CD4+ clones were found mainly in CM and EM memory subsets, while CD8+ clones were enriched in EMRA.

PBMCs were isolated by Ficoll-Paque density gradient centrifugation. Sequencing was performed on an Illumina NovaSeq 6000. TCRalpha and TCRbeta cDNA libraries were built by 5'RACE with constant-segment primers, adding sample barcodes and unique molecular identifiers. Trizol reagent was used to extract RNA from every sample. Libraries were amplified in two PCR steps, with a second sample barcode and Illumina TruSeq adapters added in the second step. Sequencing of libraries was performed on an Illumina NovaSeq with 2 x 150 bp paired-end reads. The authors' pipeline ran thus. With migec v1.2.7, reads were demultiplexed and then collapsed into UMI-guided consensus sequences. Using mixcr v2.1.11, UMI consensuses were aligned to TRA and TRB V and J templates and then assembled into clonotypes. Clonotypes were classified as expanded or contracted when called significant by both edgeR and NoisET, with noise models trained on biological replicates. edgeR calls used a false discovery rate-adjusted p below 0.01 and a log2 fold-change threshold of 1. PCA with hierarchical clustering of max-normalized trajectories of the 1000 most abundant clonotypes was used as exploratory dynamics analysis. Separately sequenced CD4+ and CD8+ repertoires were used to assign a CD4 or CD8 phenotype to each responding clone. The raw public reads went through TCRdb reprocessing: fastp at Q25, MiXCR clone calling, in-frame beta chains kept. CDR3 protein duplicates are merged, each entry listing the most common genes and DNA. The V and J calls and clone size are TCRdb's, not the authors'. For this sample the table gives almost 250,000 distinct CDR3 sequences, of which just over 15% were detected only once. The ten largest clones take up 2% to 2.5% of the sample.

This clonotype occurred a few times. The antigen it binds to is not known. No clone much larger than this one lies a single base away; base qualities are absent. CDR1 is given as SGHTA and CDR2 as FQGNSA, both from the germline V gene. Spanning cysteine to phenylalanine, the CDR3 consists of 15 amino acids. Only the CDR3 portion is preserved as DNA: 45 bases, with reading frame beginning at the first base. The germline V and J ends show losses of 3 bases and 9 bases respectively, and no gene match explains 10 bases of the junction. Sequencing input: PBMCs or a T cell subset sorted from them (not recorded which). The receptor was isolated from an adult woman who had mild COVID-19 (a few samples of this study predate the infection). The sample titles of this study are shuffled in the database, so cell type and time point are left out; the donor was told from shared clones. The rearrangement joined TRBV7-2 to TRBJ2-5, with 10 bases aligning to TRBD1. DNA sequence: TGTGCCAGCAGCTTGGGTGGGACAGGGGAGAGGGCCCAGTACTTC. This sequence encodes CASSLGGTGERAQYF.